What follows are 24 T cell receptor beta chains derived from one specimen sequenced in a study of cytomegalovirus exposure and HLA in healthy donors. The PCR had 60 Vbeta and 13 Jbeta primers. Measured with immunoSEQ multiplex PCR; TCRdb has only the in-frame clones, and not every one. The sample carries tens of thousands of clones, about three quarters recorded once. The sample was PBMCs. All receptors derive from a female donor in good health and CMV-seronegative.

This CDR3 is CASSASGTPTDTQYF. The CDR3 nucleotides are TGTGCCAGCAGTGCCTCCGGGACTCCCACAGATACGCAGTATTTT. This chain connects TRBV6-4 to TRBJ2-3, with a possible D match to TRBD2 (6 bases). In germline, CDR1 is MRHNA, CDR2 SNTAGT. Trimming pared 4 bases from V and 2 bases from J, leaving 13 bases between. CDR3 size: 15 residues.

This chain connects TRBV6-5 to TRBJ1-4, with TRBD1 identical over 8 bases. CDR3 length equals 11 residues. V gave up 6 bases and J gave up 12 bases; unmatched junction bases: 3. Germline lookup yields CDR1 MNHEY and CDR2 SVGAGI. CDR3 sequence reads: CASRKDRELFF. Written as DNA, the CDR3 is TGTGCCAGCAGAAAGGACAGGGAACTGTTTTTT.

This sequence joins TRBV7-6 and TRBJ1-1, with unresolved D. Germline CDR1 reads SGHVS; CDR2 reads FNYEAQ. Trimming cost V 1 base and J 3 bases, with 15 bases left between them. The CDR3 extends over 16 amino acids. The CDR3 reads CASSLEGGLRDTEAFF. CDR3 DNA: TGTGCCAGCAGCTTAGAGGGAGGGCTGCGGGACACTGAAGCTTTCTTT.

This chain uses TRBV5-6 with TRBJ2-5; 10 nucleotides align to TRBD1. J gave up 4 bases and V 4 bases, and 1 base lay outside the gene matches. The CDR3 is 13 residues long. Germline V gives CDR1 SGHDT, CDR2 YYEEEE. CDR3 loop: CASSRDRGETQYF. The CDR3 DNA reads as TGTGCCAGCAGCAGGGACAGGGGAGAGACCCAGTACTTC.

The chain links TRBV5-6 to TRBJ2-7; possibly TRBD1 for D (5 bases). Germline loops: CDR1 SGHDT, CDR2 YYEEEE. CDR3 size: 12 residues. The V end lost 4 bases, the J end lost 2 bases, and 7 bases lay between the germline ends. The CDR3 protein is CASSPGTYEQYF. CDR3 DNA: TGTGCCAGCAGCCCAGGGACCTACGAGCAGTACTTC.

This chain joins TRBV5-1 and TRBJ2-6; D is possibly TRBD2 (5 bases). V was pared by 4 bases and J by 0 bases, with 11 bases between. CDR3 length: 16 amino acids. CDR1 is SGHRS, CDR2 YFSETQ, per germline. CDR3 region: CASSPLGDSGANVLTF. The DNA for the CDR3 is TGCGCCAGCAGCCCCCTCGGGGACTCTGGGGCCAACGTCCTGACTTTC.

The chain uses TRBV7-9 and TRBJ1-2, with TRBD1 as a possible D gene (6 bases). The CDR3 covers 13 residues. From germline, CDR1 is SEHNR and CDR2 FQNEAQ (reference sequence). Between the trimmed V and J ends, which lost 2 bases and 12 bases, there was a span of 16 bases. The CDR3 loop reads CASSLWDIELDTF. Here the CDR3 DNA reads TGTGCCAGCAGCTTATGGGACATCGAACTTGACACCTTC.

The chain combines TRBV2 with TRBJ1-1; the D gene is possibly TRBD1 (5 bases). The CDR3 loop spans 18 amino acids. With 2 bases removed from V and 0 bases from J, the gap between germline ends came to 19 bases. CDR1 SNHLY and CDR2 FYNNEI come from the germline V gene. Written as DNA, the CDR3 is TGTGCCAGCAGTGAACCGGGGGTTGTGACCGCAATGAACACTGAAGCTTTCTTT. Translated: CASSEPGVVTAMNTEAFF.

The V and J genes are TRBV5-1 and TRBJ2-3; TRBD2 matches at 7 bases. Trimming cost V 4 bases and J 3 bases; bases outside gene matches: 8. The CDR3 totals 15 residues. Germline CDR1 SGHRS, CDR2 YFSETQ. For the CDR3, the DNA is TGCGCCAGCAGCCAGCGGGAAGGGGAGACAGATACGCAGTATTTT. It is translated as CASSQREGETDTQYF.

In DNA, the CDR3 is TGTGCCAGCAGTTCTCCGGGGAGCTCCTACGAGCAGTACTTC. It yields the protein CASSSPGSSYEQYF. V usage is TRBV6-5 and J usage is TRBJ2-7; TRBD2 might be the D (5 bases). V was pared by 4 bases and J by 0 bases, with 10 bases between. The germline V gene has CDR1 MNHEY and CDR2 SVGAGI. There are 14 residues in the CDR3.

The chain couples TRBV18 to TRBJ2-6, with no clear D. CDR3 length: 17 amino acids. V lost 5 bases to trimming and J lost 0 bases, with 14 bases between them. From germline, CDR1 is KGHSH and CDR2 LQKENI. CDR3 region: CASSFNTAGSGANVLTF. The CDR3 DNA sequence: TGTGCCAGCTCATTTAACACAGCTGGCTCTGGGGCCAACGTCCTGACTTTC. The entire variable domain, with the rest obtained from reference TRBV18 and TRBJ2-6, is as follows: NAGVMQNPRHLVRRRGQEARLRCSPMKGHSHVYWYRQLPEEGLKFMVYLQKENIIDESGMPKERFSAEFPKEGPSILRIQQVVRGDSAAYFCASSFNTAGSGANVLTFGAGSRLTVL.

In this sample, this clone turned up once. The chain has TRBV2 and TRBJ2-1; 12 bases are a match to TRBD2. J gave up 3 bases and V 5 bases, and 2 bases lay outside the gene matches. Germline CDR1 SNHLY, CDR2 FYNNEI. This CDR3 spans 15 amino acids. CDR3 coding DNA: TGTGCCAGCAGTCCACTAGCGGGGGGCTACAATGAGCAGTTCTTC. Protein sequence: CASSPLAGGYNEQFF.

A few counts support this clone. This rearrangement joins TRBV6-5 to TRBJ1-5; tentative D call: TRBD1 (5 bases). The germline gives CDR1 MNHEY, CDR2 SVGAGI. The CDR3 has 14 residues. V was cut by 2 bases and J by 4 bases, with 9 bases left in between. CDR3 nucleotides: TGTGCCAGCAGTTACCAGGGTTTAAATCAGCCCCAGCATTTT. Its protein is CASSYQGLNQPQHF.

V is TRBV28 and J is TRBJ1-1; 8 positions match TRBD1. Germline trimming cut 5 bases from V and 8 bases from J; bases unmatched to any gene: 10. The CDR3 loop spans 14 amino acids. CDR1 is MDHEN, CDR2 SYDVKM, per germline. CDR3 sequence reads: CASSTHAGQGEAFF. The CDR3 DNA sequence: TGTGCCAGCAGTACTCACGCCGGACAGGGCGAAGCTTTCTTT.

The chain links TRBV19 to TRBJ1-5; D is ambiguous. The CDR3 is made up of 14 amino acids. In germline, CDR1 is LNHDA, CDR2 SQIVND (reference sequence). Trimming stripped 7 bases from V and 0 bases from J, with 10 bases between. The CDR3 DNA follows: TGTGCCAGTAAGATTAGTACTAGCAATCAGCCCCAGCATTTT. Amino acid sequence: CASKISTSNQPQHF.

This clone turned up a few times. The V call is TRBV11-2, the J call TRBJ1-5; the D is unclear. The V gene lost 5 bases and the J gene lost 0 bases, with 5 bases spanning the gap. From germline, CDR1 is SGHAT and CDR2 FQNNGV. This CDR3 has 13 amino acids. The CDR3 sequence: CASSHNSNQPQHF. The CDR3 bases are TGTGCCAGCAGCCACAATAGCAATCAGCCCCAGCATTTT.

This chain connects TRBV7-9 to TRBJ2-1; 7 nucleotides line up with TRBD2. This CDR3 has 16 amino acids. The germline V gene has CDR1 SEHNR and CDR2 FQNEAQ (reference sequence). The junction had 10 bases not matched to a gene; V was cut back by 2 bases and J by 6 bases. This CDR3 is CASSLTGTIRPNEQFF. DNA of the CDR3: TGTGCCAGCAGCTTAACTGGGACTATCCGTCCCAATGAGCAGTTCTTC. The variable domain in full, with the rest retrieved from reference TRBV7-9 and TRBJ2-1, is DTGVSQNPRHKITKRGQNVTFRCDPISEHNRLYWYRQTLGQGPEFLTYFQNEAQLEKSRLLSDRFSAERPKGSFSTLEIQRTEQGDSAMYLCASSLTGTIRPNEQFFGPGTRLTVL.

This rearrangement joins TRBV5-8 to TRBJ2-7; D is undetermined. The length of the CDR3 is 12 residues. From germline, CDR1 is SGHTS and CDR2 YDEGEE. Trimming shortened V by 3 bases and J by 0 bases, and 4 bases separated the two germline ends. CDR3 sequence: CASSSSSYEQYF. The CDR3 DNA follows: TGTGCCAGCAGCTCTAGCTCCTACGAGCAGTACTTC.

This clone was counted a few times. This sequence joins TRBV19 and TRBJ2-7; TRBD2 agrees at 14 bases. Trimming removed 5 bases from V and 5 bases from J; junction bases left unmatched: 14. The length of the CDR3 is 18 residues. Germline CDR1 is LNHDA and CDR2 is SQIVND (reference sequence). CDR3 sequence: CASSPSGLAGVAMNEQYF. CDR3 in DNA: TGTGCCAGTAGTCCTTCGGGACTAGCGGGAGTCGCGATGAACGAGCAGTACTTC. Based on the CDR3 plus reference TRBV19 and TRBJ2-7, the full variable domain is DGGITQSPKYLFRKEGQNVTLSCEQNLNHDAMYWYRQDPGQGLRLIYYSQIVNDFQKGDIAEGYSVSREKKESFPLTVTSAQKNPTAFYLCASSPSGLAGVAMNEQYFGPGTRLTVT.

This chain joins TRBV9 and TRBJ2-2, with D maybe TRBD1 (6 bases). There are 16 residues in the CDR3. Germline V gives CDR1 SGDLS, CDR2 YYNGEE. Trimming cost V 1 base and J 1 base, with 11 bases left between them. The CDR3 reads CASSVKTGLNTGELFF. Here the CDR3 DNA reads TGTGCCAGCAGCGTAAAAACAGGGTTGAACACCGGGGAGCTGTTTTTT.

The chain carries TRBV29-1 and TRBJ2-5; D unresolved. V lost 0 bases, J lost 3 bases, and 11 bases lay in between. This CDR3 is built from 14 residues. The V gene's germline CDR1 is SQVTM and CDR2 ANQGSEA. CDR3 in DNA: TGCAGCGTTGAAGATCTTCGGGTGGAAGAGACCCAGTACTTC. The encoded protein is CSVEDLRVEETQYF.

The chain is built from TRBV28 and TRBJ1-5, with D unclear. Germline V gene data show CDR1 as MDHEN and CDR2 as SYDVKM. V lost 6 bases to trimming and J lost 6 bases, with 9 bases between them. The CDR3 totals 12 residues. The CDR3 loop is CASRIVGQPQHF. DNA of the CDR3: TGTGCCAGCAGGATCGTCGGTCAGCCCCAGCATTTT.

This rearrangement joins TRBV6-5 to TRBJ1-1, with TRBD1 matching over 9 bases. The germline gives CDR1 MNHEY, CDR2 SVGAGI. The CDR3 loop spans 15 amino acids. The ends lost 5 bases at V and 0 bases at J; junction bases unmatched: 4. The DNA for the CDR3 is TGTGCCAGCAGTCAACAGGGGGCGTTGAACACTGAAGCTTTCTTT. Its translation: CASSQQGALNTEAFF.

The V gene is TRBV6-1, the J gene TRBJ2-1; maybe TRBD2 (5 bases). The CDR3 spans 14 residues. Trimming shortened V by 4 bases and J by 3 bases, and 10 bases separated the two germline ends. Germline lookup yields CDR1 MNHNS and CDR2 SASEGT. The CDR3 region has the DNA TGTGCCAGCAGTGTACAACTAGGCTACAATGAGCAGTTCTTC. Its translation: CASSVQLGYNEQFF.